Below are 18 T cell receptor beta chains sequenced from a single sample in a study of CD8+CD57+ T cells in acquired aplastic anemia. The template for TCR beta VDJ and CDR3 sequence profiling was genomic DNA. TCRdb processed the reads anew with MiXCR; each CDR3 protein has one entry. The table has 150,000 to 200,000 distinct CDR3 sequences, around 48% seen once. Whoever was chosen for sequencing had shown CD8+CD57+ cell expansion by flow cytometry. Sequencing was performed on sorted CD4+, CD8+, or CD8+CD57+ T cells (not recorded which) from PBMCs. The origin of the receptors is a human donor with aplastic anemia.

A remark on this clonotype: A read error may produce the germline difference seen at one junction end. V gene TRBV19 combines with J gene TRBJ1-1; 8 nucleotides match TRBD1. Germline assignment: CDR1 LNHDA and CDR2 SQIVND (reference sequence). The CDR3 is 13 residues long. The CDR3 region is CASDGGQAGEAFF. In DNA, the CDR3 is TGCGCCAGTGATGGGGGACAGGCCGGTGAAGCTTTCTTT. Together with reference TRBV19 and TRBJ1-1, the CDR3 gives the full variable domain: DGGITQSPKYLFRKEGQNVTLSCEQNLNHDAMYWYRQDPGQGLRLIYYSQIVNDFQKGDIAEGYSVSREKKESFPLTVTSAQKNPTAFYLCASDGGQAGEAFFGQGTRLTVV.

This clonotype has ten or more counts. The chain is built from TRBV5-6 and TRBJ2-1; 9 bases map to TRBD1. With V trimmed by 6 bases and J by 3 bases, 7 bases remained unmatched. Germline CDR1 is SGHDT and CDR2 is YYEEEE. CDR3 size: 15 residues. The CDR3 DNA follows: TGTGCCAGCAAGGAAGGGACAGGGCTCTACAATGAGCAGTTCTTC. Translating gives CASKEGTGLYNEQFF.

This chain connects TRBV11-3 to TRBJ2-3; D gene unclear. V gave up 6 bases and J gave up 0 bases, with 10 bases separating them. This CDR3 region has 14 residues. The germline gives CDR1 SGHNT, CDR2 YENEEA. The CDR3 DNA sequence: TGTGCCAGCAGTTACAAGACTAGCACAGATACGCAGTATTTT. Amino acid sequence: CASSYKTSTDTQYF.

Ten or more counts support this clonotype. The V call is TRBV29-1, the J call TRBJ1-2, with 7 bases matching TRBD1. The CDR3 is made up of 14 amino acids. CDR1 is SQVTM, CDR2 ANQGSEA, per germline. With 7 bases clipped from V and 2 bases from J, the junction kept 10 bases outside the gene matches. In DNA, the CDR3 is TGCAGCGGCGGCTCCTCGACAGGGAACTATGGCTACACCTTC. Its translation is CSGGSSTGNYGYTF.

The chain has TRBV2 and TRBJ1-4; D is possibly TRBD1 (6 bases). The CDR3 totals 12 residues. Germline V lookup: CDR1 SNHLY, CDR2 FYNNEI. V gave up 7 bases and J gave up 7 bases, with 10 bases separating them. The CDR3 nucleotides are TGTGCCAGCAAGGGGGTCTCTGAAAAACTGTTTTTT. This gives the protein CASKGVSEKLFF.

This clonotype was seen at least ten times. V is TRBV29-1 and J is TRBJ2-5; tentative D call: TRBD1 (5 bases). The V gene lost 3 bases and the J gene lost 1 base, with 6 bases spanning the gap. CDR1 and CDR2 (germline): SQVTM, ANQGSEA. This CDR3 is built from 12 residues. The CDR3 loop reads CSVDRAQETQYF. The CDR3 nucleotides are TGCAGCGTTGACAGGGCCCAAGAGACCCAGTACTTC.

This clonotype has just a few counts. CDR3 residues: CAISEPGRLNEQFF. The CDR3 DNA follows: TGTGCCATCAGTGAGCCAGGGCGGTTGAATGAGCAGTTCTTC. This sequence joins TRBV10-3 and TRBJ2-1; D might be TRBD1 (5 bases). Between the trimmed V and J ends, which lost 2 bases and 7 bases, there was a span of 12 bases. The CDR3 is 14 residues long. The V gene's germline CDR1 is ENHRY and CDR2 SYGVKD.

This clonotype was seen more than once but under ten times. This chain connects TRBV10-3 to TRBJ2-3, with TRBD2 matching over 8 bases. The CDR3 has 14 residues. Germline CDR1 reads ENHRY; CDR2 reads SYGVKD. The J segment lost 4 bases and the V segment lost 2 bases, leaving 2 bases of the junction unmatched. The CDR3 spells CAISEGLAADTQYF. The DNA for the CDR3 is TGTGCCATCAGTGAGGGACTAGCCGCAGATACGCAGTATTTT.

The chain carries TRBV2 and TRBJ2-2, with TRBD1 matching over 7 bases. Germline V lookup: CDR1 SNHLY, CDR2 FYNNEI. The CDR3 spans 16 residues. After removal of 5 bases from V and 5 bases from J, the junction contained 11 bases not matched to a gene. Written as DNA, the CDR3 is TGTGCCAGCAGTCCAGACAGGGAGCTAGGTACCGGGGAGCTGTTTTTT. Encoded protein: CASSPDRELGTGELFF.

This chain links TRBV6-1 with TRBJ2-1, with TRBD2 matching 10 bases. CDR1 and CDR2 (germline): MNHNS, SASEGT. With 6 bases clipped from V and 5 bases from J, the junction kept 7 bases outside the gene matches. The CDR3 totals 15 residues. The CDR3 here is CASRNSGGGHNEQFF. CDR3 nucleotide sequence: TGTGCCAGCAGAAACAGCGGGGGGGGCCACAATGAGCAGTTCTTC.

This clonotype was seen more than once but under ten times. The CDR3 region has the DNA TGTGCCAGCAGTTACTCGGGACAGGGTGGCTTCTATAAGCAGTTCTTC. Its translation: CASSYSGQGGFYKQFF. V usage is TRBV6-2 or TRBV6-3 and J usage is TRBJ2-1; 9 positions match TRBD1. Per the germline V gene, CDR1 is MNHEY and CDR2 is SVGEGT. This CDR3 comprises 16 residues. With V trimmed by 0 bases and J by 11 bases, 11 bases remained unmatched.

The chain links TRBV6-5 to TRBJ2-7, with D unclear. Trimming left V 2 bases short and J 5 bases short, with 16 bases between. The CDR3 totals 15 residues. The germline V gene encodes CDR1 MNHEY and CDR2 SVGAGI. CDR3 sequence (DNA): TGTGCCAGCAGTTACGGCCCTGGGTCTTACAACGAGCAGTACTTC. It is translated as CASSYGPGSYNEQYF.

This clonotype has at least ten counts. The chain recombines TRBV6-1 with TRBJ2-1; D might be TRBD2 (5 bases). Germline CDR1 and CDR2: MNHNS and SASEGT. This CDR3 region has 17 residues. Deletions cut 4 bases from V and 2 bases from J, with 18 bases between. CDR3 sequence: CASSVKRYGTAYNEQFF. The CDR3 bases are TGTGCCAGCAGTGTAAAGCGGTATGGCACTGCCTACAATGAGCAGTTCTTC.

The chain uses TRBV2 and TRBJ2-7; D unclear. The V end was cut by 5 bases, the J end by 4 bases, with 9 bases between. This CDR3 has 12 residues. Germline V gene lookup returns CDR1 SNHLY and CDR2 FYNNEI. The CDR3 sequence is CASSSQSYEQYF. CDR3 coding DNA: TGTGCCAGCAGTTCCCAAAGTTACGAGCAGTACTTC.

The rearrangement uses TRBV10-3 and TRBJ1-1, with a possible D match to TRBD1 (5 bases). V shed 7 bases and J shed 4 bases, with 13 bases lying between them. This CDR3 has 13 residues. The germline gives CDR1 ENHRY, CDR2 SYGVKD. DNA of the CDR3: TGTGCCATCACCACCCAGGGAGGCACTGAAGCTTTCTTT. Protein product: CAITTQGGTEAFF.

Only a few counts were recorded for this clonotype. V gene TRBV6-2 or TRBV6-3 combines with J gene TRBJ1-1; D not certain. CDR1 and CDR2 from the germline V gene are MNHEY and SVGEGT. Trimming removed 4 bases at V and 6 bases at J, with 15 bases between. The CDR3 runs 14 residues. CDR3 loop: CASSFDPGRAEAFF. CDR3 DNA: TGTGCCAGCAGTTTTGACCCCGGGAGGGCTGAAGCTTTCTTT.

This clonotype appeared a few times. This sequence joins TRBV10-3 and TRBJ1-2, with D tentatively TRBD1 (5 bases). This CDR3 is 15 amino acids long. Germline V gene sequence: CDR1 ENHRY, CDR2 SYGVKD. V dropped 10 bases and J dropped 0 bases, with 18 bases sitting between them. This CDR3 reads CATIQAMSSNYGYTF. The CDR3 DNA follows: TGTGCCACGATACAGGCTATGAGCTCTAACTATGGCTACACCTTC.

This clonotype has only a few counts. The chain has TRBV19 and TRBJ2-7; perhaps TRBD1 as D (5 bases). V was shortened by 6 bases and J by 0 bases, with 12 bases between the two germline ends. Germline CDR1 and CDR2: LNHDA and SQIVND (reference sequence). There are 14 residues in the CDR3. CDR3 DNA: TGTGCCAGTAGACGACAGCTGAGCTCCTACGAGCAGTACTTC. This gives the protein CASRRQLSSYEQYF. Based on the CDR3 plus reference TRBV19 and TRBJ2-7, the full variable domain is DGGITQSPKYLFRKEGQNVTLSCEQNLNHDAMYWYRQDPGQGLRLIYYSQIVNDFQKGDIAEGYSVSREKKESFPLTVTSAQKNPTAFYLCASRRQLSSYEQYFGPGTRLTVT.